The clone carrying this T cell receptor beta chain was seen only a few times. What it binds is not known. TCR cDNA, made by 5'RACE template switching, carried an added universal primer site and UMIs. TCRdb called the 5' RACE reads again in MiXCR, with one record for every CDR3 protein. The sample has some 340,000 distinct CDR3 sequences; about 4% are singletons. The sample belongs to a study of T cells after yellow fever vaccination. Overall study context: Fractions of low cell number were prepared using SMART-Seq v4 Ultra Low Input. Study results and caveats: CD4 and CD8 compartments shared a small share of clonotypes. The booster saw the reappearance of most primary-vaccination clones (roughly 97% CD4, 88% CD8).

Sequencing used PBMCs, obtained 5 days after the yellow fever booster vaccination. This TCR came from a young man who received the YFV17D yellow fever vaccine.

The CDR3 loop reads CSASASGGGSYEQYF. The CDR3 DNA sequence: TGCAGTGCTAGTGCTTCAGGAGGGGGCTCCTACGAGCAGTACTTC. The chain links TRBV20-1 to TRBJ2-7; the D gene could be TRBD1 or TRBD2 (6 bases each). The CDR3 consists of 15 residues. The V gene's germline CDR1 is DFQATT and CDR2 SNEGSKA (reference sequence). Trimming shortened V by 3 bases and J by 0 bases, and 15 bases separated the two germline ends.